The 18 T cell receptor beta chains reported below all come from one sample, sequenced in a study of immune evolution from preneoplasia to lung adenocarcinoma. Libraries were prepared by immunoSEQ multiplex PCR; TCRdb keeps only in-frame clonotypes and omits some of them. The sample lists 15,000 to 20,000 clones, less than 90% occurring once. Sample: FFPE invasive lung adenocarcinoma tissue. The receptors were sampled from a person aged 65 to 79 with invasive lung adenocarcinoma.

V and J are TRBV7-9 and TRBJ1-1; D not certain. Trimming pared 4 bases from V and 1 base from J, leaving 7 bases between. The V gene's germline CDR1 is SEHNR and CDR2 FQNEAQ (reference sequence). CDR3 length equals 13 residues. Here the CDR3 reads CASSWYGNTEAFF. CDR3 coding DNA: TGTGCCAGCAGCTGGTATGGGAACACTGAAGCTTTCTTT.

The genes are TRBV7-2 and TRBJ1-2, with D possibly being TRBD1 (6 bases). V dropped 5 bases and J dropped 7 bases, with 11 bases sitting between them. The CDR3 is made up of 12 amino acids. From germline, CDR1 is SGHTA and CDR2 FQGNSA. The CDR3 sequence: CASSKQGSGYTF. CDR3 sequence (DNA): TGTGCCAGCAGCAAACAGGGTAGTGGCTACACCTTC.

This chain connects TRBV11-2 to TRBJ2-3; D is ambiguous. V was pared by 1 base and J by 5 bases, with 13 bases between. CDR3 length: 15 residues. Germline loops: CDR1 SGHAT, CDR2 FQNNGV. This CDR3 reads CASSLGVGVIDTQYF. DNA for the CDR3: TGTGCCAGCAGCTTAGGCGTAGGTGTAATAGATACGCAGTATTTT.

The chain is built from TRBV2 and TRBJ1-2, with 7 bases aligning to TRBD1. The CDR3 spans 12 residues. Germline CDR1 SNHLY, CDR2 FYNNEI. Trimming removed 6 bases from V and 8 bases from J; junction bases left unmatched: 6. CDR3 region: CASSPTGYGYTF. Written as DNA, the CDR3 is TGTGCCAGCAGCCCGACAGGGTACGGCTACACCTTC.

As for this clone: The junction differs from germline at one of its ends, possibly a read error. V and J are TRBV7-7 and TRBJ2-3; D uncertain. The CDR3 has 13 amino acids. The V gene's germline CDR1 is SSHAT and CDR2 FNYEAQ (reference sequence). In DNA form, the CDR3 reads TGTGCTAGCAGCTTCACTCCCGGAGATACGCAGTATTTT. Translating gives CASSFTPGDTQYF.

V and J are TRBV4-1 and TRBJ2-2; a possible D gene is TRBD1 (6 bases). This CDR3 has 15 amino acids. CDR1 is MGHRA, CDR2 YSYEKL, per germline. V lost 3 bases to trimming and J lost 4 bases, with 12 bases between them. The DNA of the CDR3 is TGCGCCAGCAGCCAGGGGGCACGGGGCACCGGGGAGCTGTTTTTT. Translated: CASSQGARGTGELFF.

In nucleotides, the CDR3 is TGTGCCAGCGGGACAGAGAGTGTTGCGCCCCAGCATTTT. Protein: CASGTESVAPQHF. The chain joins TRBV27 to TRBJ1-5; TRBD1 matches at 7 bases. Germline CDR1 MNHEY, CDR2 SMNVEV (reference sequence). With 8 bases clipped from V and 9 bases from J, the junction kept 10 bases outside the gene matches. The length of the CDR3 is 13 residues.

For the CDR3, the DNA is TGTGCCAGCACCGCCCCGGTGGCTAATGAAAAACTGTTTTTT. It specifies CASTAPVANEKLFF. The V and J genes are TRBV28 and TRBJ1-4; D unresolved. The CDR3 runs to 14 residues. Germline V gene sequence: CDR1 MDHEN, CDR2 SYDVKM. Deletions cut 7 bases from V and 3 bases from J, with 12 bases between.

V and J are TRBV7-2 and TRBJ1-4; no clear D gene. Germline-derived CDR1 and CDR2 are SGHTA and FQGNSA. The CDR3 covers 15 residues. V lost 5 bases and J lost 5, with 15 bases in between. CDR3 amino acids: CASSPLNSYNEKLFF. Written as DNA, the CDR3 is TGTGCCAGCAGCCCTCTGAATAGTTACAATGAAAAACTGTTTTTT. Filled out from reference TRBV7-2 and TRBJ1-4, the complete variable domain reads GAGVSQSPSNKVTEKGKDVELRCDPISGHTALYWYRQSLGQGLEFLIYFQGNSAPDKSGLPSDRFSAERTGGSVSTLTIQRTQQEDSAVYLCASSPLNSYNEKLFFGSGTQLSVL.

Note on this clone: Sequence at one end of the junction differs from germline and may be a read error. J is TRBJ2-2 and V is TRBV5-1, with D perhaps being TRBD1 or TRBD2 (5 bases each). From germline, CDR1 is SGHRS and CDR2 YFSETQ. The CDR3 has 15 amino acids. The CDR3 sequence: CASTPIRGPTWELFF. The CDR3 region has the DNA TGCGCCAGCACCCCAATCCGGGGCCCCACCTGGGAGCTGTTTTTT.

DNA of the CDR3: TGTGCCAAATCCGGGACAATTGGCAATGAGCAGTTCTTC. It codes for CAKSGTIGNEQFF. The gene calls are TRBV2 and TRBJ2-1, with a weak D call TRBD1 (6 bases). Per germline, CDR1 SNHLY and CDR2 FYNNEI. V lost 10 bases and J 6 bases, leaving 16 bases between the germline ends. This CDR3 spans 13 amino acids.

This chain links TRBV10-3 with TRBJ1-3; unclear D gene. CDR1 and CDR2 (germline): ENHRY, SYGVKD. There are 14 residues in the CDR3. The ends were cut back, 2 bases at V and 4 bases at J, with 9 bases in the middle. The CDR3 sequence: CAISEPDGGNTIYF. The CDR3, as DNA: TGTGCCATCAGTGAGCCGGACGGAGGAAACACCATATATTTT.

The chain joins TRBV7-3 to TRBJ2-2, with D hard to call. Germline values: CDR1 SGHTA, CDR2 FQGTGA. The CDR3 loop spans 14 amino acids. Trimming left V 5 bases short and J 2 bases short, with 9 bases between. The CDR3 loop is CASSATTNTGELFF. CDR3 coding DNA: TGTGCCAGCAGCGCCACGACAAACACCGGGGAGCTGTTTTTT.

The chain uses TRBV18 and TRBJ2-2; 9 bases align to TRBD2. CDR1 and CDR2 from the germline V gene are KGHSH and LQKENI. CDR3 length: 16 residues. V lost 3 bases to trimming and J lost 1 base; unmatched junction nucleotides: 3. CDR3 sequence (DNA): TGTGCCAGCTCACCGGCTAGCGGGATGAACACCGGGGAGCTGTTTTTT. This sequence encodes CASSPASGMNTGELFF.

This clone was detected only a few times. The chain employs TRBV11-2 and TRBJ2-7, with a weak D call TRBD1 (7 bases). Deletions cut 0 bases from V and 6 bases from J, with 18 bases between. CDR3 length equals 16 residues. The germline gives CDR1 SGHAT, CDR2 FQNNGV. In DNA form, the CDR3 reads TGTGCCAGCAGCTTAGATCTCGGCAGGGGGGCTTCCGAGCAGTACTTC. It is translated as CASSLDLGRGASEQYF.

The chain carries TRBV18 and TRBJ2-1; 10 nucleotides match TRBD2. With 5 bases clipped from V and 9 bases from J, the junction kept 10 bases outside the gene matches. CDR1 and CDR2 (germline): KGHSH, LQKENI. The CDR3 length is 15 residues. For the CDR3, the DNA is TGTGCCAGCTCATCCCGAGCGGGGGGGCCGGGTGAGCAGTTCTTC. It specifies CASSSRAGGPGEQFF.

The rearrangement joins TRBV10-3 to TRBJ1-5; maybe TRBD1 (6 bases). This CDR3 is built from 16 residues. The V gene's germline CDR1 is ENHRY and CDR2 SYGVKD. V shed 1 base and J shed 0 bases, with 10 bases lying between them. The CDR3 here is CAISEFGTNSNQPQHF. The CDR3 nucleotides are TGTGCCATCAGTGAGTTCGGGACAAATAGCAATCAGCCCCAGCATTTT.

The V gene is TRBV9, the J gene TRBJ2-1; TRBD2 agrees at 9 bases. The germline gives CDR1 SGDLS, CDR2 YYNGEE. This CDR3 is built from 15 residues. The trim removed 0 bases at V and 8 bases at J, leaving 6 bases unmatched. CDR3 region: CASSVDASGNDEQFF. The CDR3 DNA follows: TGTGCCAGCAGCGTAGATGCTAGCGGGAACGATGAGCAGTTCTTC.